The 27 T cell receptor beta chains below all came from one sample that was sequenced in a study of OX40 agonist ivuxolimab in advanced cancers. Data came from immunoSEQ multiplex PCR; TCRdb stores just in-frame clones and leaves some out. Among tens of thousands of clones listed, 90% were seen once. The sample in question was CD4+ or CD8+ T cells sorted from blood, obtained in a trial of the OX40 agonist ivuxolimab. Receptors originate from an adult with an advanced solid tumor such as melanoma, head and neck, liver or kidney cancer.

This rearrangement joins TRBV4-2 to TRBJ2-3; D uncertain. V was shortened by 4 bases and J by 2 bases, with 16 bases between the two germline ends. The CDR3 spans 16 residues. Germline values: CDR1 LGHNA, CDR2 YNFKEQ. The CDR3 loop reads CASSPGGQPNTDTQYF. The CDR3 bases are TGTGCCAGCAGCCCGGGCGGCCAGCCTAACACAGATACGCAGTATTTT.

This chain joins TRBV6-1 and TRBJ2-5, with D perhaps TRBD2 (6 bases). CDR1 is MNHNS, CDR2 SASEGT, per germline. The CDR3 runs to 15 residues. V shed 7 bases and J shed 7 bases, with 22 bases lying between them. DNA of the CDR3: TGTGCCAGCACCCCCCCTAGCGCCCTCCCAGGGACCCAGTACTTC. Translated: CASTPPSALPGTQYF.

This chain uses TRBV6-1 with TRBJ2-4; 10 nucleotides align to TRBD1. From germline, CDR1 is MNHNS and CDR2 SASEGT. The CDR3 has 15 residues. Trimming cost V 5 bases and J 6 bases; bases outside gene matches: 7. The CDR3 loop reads CASSTGTGVLNIQYF. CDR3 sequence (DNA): TGTGCCAGCAGTACCGGGACAGGGGTCTTAAACATTCAGTACTTC.

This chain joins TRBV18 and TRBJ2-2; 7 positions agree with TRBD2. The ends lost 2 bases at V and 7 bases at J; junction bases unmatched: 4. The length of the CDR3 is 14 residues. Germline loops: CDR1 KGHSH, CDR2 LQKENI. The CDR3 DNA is TGTGCCAGCTCACCAAGGCGGGAGCGCGGGGAGCTGTTTTTT. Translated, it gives CASSPRRERGELFF.

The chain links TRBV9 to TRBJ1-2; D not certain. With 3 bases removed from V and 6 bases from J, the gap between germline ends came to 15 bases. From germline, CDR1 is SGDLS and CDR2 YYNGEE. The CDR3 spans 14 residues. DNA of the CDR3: TGTGCCAGCAGCGGACAAGGTCTTTATCATGGCTACACCTTC. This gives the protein CASSGQGLYHGYTF.

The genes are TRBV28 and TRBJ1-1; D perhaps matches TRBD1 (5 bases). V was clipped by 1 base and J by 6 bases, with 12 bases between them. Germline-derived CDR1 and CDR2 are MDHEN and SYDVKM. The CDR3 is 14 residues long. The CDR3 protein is CASSLSGIRSEAFF. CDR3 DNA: TGTGCCAGCAGTTTATCAGGGATCAGGTCTGAAGCTTTCTTT.

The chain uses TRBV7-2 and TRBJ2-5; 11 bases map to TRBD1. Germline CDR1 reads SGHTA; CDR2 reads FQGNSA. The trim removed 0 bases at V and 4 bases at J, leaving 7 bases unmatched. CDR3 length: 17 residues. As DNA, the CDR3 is TGTGCCAGCAGCTTAGCCGGGACAGGGGGTGGGATAGAGACCCAGTACTTC. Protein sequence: CASSLAGTGGGIETQYF.

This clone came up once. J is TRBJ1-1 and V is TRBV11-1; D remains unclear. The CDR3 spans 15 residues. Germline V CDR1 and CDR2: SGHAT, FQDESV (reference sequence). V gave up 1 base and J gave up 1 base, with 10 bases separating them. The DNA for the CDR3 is TGTGCCAGCAGCTTAGGTATTTCGAGGAACACTGAAGCTTTCTTT. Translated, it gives CASSLGISRNTEAFF.

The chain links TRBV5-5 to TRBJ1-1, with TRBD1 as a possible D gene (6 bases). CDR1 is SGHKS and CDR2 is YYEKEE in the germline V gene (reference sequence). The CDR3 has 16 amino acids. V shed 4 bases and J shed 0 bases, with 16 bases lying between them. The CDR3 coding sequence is TGTGCCAGCAGCCCCCAGGCAGGGGCACTGAACACTGAAGCTTTCTTT. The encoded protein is CASSPQAGALNTEAFF.

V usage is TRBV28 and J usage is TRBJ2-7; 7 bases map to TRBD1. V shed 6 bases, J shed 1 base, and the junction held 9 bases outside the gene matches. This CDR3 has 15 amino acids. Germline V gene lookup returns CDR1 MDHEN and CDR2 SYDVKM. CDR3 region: CASRRAGTASYEQYF. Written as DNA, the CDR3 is TGTGCCAGCAGACGAGCCGGGACAGCATCCTACGAGCAGTACTTC.

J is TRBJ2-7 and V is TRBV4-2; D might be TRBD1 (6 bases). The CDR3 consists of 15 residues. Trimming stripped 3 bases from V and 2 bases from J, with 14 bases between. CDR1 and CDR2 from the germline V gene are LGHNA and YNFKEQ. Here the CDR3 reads CASSQTPGTTYEQYF. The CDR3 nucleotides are TGTGCCAGCAGCCAGACTCCCGGGACAACCTACGAGCAGTACTTC.

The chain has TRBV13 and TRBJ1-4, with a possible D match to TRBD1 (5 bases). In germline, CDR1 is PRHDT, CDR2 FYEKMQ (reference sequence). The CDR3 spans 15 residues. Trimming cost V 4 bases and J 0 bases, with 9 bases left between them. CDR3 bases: TGTGCCAGCAGCTCACGAGGGGCAACTAATGAAAAACTGTTTTTT. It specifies CASSSRGATNEKLFF.

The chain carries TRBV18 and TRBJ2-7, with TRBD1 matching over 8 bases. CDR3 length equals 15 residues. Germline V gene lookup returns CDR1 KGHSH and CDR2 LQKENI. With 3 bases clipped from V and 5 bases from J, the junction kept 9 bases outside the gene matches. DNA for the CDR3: TGTGCCAGCTCACCGTCCCAGGGGGCGCGCGACGAGCAGTACTTC. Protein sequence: CASSPSQGARDEQYF. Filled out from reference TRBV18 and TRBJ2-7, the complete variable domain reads NAGVMQNPRHLVRRRGQEARLRCSPMKGHSHVYWYRQLPEEGLKFMVYLQKENIIDESGMPKERFSAEFPKEGPSILRIQQVVRGDSAAYFCASSPSQGARDEQYFGPGTRLTVT.

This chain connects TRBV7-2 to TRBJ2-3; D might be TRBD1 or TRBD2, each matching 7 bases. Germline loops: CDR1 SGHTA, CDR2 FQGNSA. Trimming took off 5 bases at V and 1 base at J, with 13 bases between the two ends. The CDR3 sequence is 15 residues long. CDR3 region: CASSQGGRRTDTQYF. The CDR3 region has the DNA TGTGCCAGCAGCCAGGGGGGGCGGCGCACAGATACGCAGTATTTT.

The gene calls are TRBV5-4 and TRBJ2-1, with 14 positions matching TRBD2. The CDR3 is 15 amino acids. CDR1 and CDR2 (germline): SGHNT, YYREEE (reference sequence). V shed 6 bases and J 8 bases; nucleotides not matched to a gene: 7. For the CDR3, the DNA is TGTGCCAGCACCCCGGGACTAGCGGGAGTCCATGAGCAGTTCTTC. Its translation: CASTPGLAGVHEQFF.

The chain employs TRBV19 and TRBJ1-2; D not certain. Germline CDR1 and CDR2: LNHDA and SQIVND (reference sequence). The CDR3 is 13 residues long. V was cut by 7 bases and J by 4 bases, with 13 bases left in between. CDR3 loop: CASKMPASYGYTF. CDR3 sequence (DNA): TGTGCCAGTAAAATGCCGGCGAGCTATGGCTACACCTTC.

The CDR3, as DNA: TGTGCCAGCAGTGAATCAGGAGCGGGCTACGAGCAGTACTTC. Translating it yields CASSESGAGYEQYF. The chain combines TRBV25-1 with TRBJ2-5; a weak D match, TRBD2 (6 bases). The J call is in doubt because the DNA end fits TRBJ2-7 better. The CDR3 covers 14 residues. In germline, CDR1 is MGHDK, CDR2 SYGVNS.

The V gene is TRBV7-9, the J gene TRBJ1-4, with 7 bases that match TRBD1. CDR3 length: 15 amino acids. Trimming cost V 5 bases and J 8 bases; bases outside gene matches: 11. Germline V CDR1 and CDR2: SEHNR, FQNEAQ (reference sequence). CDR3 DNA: TGTGCCAGCAGCCGAACAGGGGTCTTAGGGGAAAAACTGTTTTTT. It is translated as CASSRTGVLGEKLFF.

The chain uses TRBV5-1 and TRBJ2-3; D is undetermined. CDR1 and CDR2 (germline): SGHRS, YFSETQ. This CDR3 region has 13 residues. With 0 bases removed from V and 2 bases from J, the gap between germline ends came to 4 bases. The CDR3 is CASSLDVTDTQYF. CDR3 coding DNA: TGCGCCAGCAGCTTGGATGTCACAGATACGCAGTATTTT.

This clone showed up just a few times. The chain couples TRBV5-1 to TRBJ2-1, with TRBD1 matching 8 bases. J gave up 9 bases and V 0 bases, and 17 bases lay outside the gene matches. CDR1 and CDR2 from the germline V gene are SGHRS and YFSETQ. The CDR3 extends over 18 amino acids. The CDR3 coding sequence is TGCGCCAGCAGCTTGGCTGGACAGGGATCGGGACTTCGGGCTGAGCAGTTCTTC. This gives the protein CASSLAGQGSGLRAEQFF.

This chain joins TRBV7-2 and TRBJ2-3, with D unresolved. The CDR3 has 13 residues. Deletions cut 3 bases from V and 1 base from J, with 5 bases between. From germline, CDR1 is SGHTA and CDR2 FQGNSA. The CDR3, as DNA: TGTGCCAGCAGCTTTACGGGCACAGATACGCAGTATTTT. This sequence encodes CASSFTGTDTQYF.

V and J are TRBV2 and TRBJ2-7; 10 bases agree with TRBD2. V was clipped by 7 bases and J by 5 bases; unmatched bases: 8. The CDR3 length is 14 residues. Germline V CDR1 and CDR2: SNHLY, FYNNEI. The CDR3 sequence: CASTLLAGANEQYF. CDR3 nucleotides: TGTGCCAGCACCCTTCTAGCGGGAGCGAACGAGCAGTACTTC.

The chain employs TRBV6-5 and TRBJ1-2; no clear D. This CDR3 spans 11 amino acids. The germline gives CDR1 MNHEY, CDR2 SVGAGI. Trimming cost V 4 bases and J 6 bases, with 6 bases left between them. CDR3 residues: CASSSGDGYTF. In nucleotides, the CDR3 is TGTGCCAGCAGTTCCGGGGATGGCTACACCTTC.

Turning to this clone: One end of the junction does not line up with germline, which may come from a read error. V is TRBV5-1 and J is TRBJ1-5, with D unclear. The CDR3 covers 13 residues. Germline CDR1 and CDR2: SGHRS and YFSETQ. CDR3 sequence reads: CASRLDPNQPQHF. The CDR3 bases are TGCGCCAGCAGATTGGACCCTAATCAGCCCCAGCATTTT.

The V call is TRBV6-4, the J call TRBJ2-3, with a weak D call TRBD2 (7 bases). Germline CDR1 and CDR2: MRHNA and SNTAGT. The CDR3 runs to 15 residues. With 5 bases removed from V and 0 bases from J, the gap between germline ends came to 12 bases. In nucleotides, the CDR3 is TGTGCCAGCAGTTTTCGGGGGGCTAGCACAGATACGCAGTATTTT. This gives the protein CASSFRGASTDTQYF.

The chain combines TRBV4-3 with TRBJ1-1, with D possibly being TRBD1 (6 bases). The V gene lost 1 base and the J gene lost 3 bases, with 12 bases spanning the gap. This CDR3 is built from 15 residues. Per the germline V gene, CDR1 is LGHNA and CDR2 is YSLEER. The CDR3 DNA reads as TGCGCCAGCAGCCAAGGTCTGGGGGCCTACACTGAAGCTTTCTTT. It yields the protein CASSQGLGAYTEAFF.

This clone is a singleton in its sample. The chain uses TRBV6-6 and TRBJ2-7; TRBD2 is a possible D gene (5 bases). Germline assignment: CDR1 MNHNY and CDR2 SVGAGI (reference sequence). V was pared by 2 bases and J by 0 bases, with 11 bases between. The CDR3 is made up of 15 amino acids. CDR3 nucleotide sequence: TGTGCCAGCAGTTACGCGGGCGCGTTCTCCTACGAGCAGTACTTC. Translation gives CASSYAGAFSYEQYF.